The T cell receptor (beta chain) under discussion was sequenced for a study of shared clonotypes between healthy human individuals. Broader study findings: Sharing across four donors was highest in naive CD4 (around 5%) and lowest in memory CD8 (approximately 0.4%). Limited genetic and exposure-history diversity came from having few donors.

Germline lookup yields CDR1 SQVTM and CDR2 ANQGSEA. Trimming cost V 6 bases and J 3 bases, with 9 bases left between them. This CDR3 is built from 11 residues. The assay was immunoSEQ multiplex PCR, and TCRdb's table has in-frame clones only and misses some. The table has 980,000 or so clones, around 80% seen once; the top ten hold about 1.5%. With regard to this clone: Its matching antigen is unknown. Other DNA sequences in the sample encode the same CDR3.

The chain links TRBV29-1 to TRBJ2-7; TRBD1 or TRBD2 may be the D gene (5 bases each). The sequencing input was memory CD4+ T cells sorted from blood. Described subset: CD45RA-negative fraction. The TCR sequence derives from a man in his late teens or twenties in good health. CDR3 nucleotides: TGCAGCGTGGCAGGGAGCTACGAGCAGTACTTC. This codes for CSVAGSYEQYF.